The 10 T cell receptor beta chains presented below share a single source sample, sequenced in a study of T cells after yellow fever vaccination. Using its own MiXCR run on the 5' RACE reads, TCRdb lists one record per CDR3 protein. The sample holds more than 80,000 distinct CDR3 sequences; approximately 6.3% are singletons and the top ten take about 41%. The sequencing here drew on CD8+ T cells sorted from PBMCs, taken 10 days after the yellow fever booster vaccination. These receptors all come from a man aged 18-30 years who received the YFV17D yellow fever vaccine.

The chain recombines TRBV13 with TRBJ2-3, with a weak D call TRBD2 (5 bases). Per germline, CDR1 PRHDT and CDR2 FYEKMQ (reference sequence). V lost 7 bases and J 5 bases, leaving 19 bases between the germline ends. The CDR3 runs to 15 residues. DNA for the CDR3: TGTGCCAGCACCCCGTCAGAGGGCGGTATAGATACGCAGTATTTT. Protein product: CASTPSEGGIDTQYF.

This clonotype has a count of ten or more. The chain joins TRBV4-1 to TRBJ1-2, with 7 positions matching TRBD1. With V trimmed by 0 bases and J by 0 bases, 4 bases remained unmatched. Germline CDR1 is MGHRA and CDR2 is YSYEKL. The CDR3 has 16 residues. In DNA, the CDR3 is TGCGCCAGCAGCCAAGATCCGGGACAGACTAACTATGGCTACACCTTC. This gives the protein CASSQDPGQTNYGYTF.

This clonotype was found a few times. The rearrangement links TRBV20-1 to TRBJ2-1; no definite D call. The germline V gene has CDR1 DFQATT and CDR2 SNEGSKA (reference sequence). Trimming left V 1 base short and J 0 bases short, with 10 bases between. This CDR3 region has 15 residues. As DNA, the CDR3 is TGCAGTGCTAGAGGTAGTGATAGCTCCTACAATGAGCAGTTCTTC. The encoded protein is CSARGSDSSYNEQFF.

The chain is built from TRBV5-8 and TRBJ2-1, with D unresolved. The V and J ends lost 4 bases and 10 bases respectively, with 12 bases between them. This CDR3 has 12 residues. Germline CDR1 reads SGHTS; CDR2 reads YDEGEE. CDR3 DNA: TGTGCCAGCAGCCCTAGTGGGTTGGAGCAGTTCTTC. It codes for CASSPSGLEQFF.

DNA of the CDR3: TGTGCCAGCAGCAAACGGGGGGGGAATCCCTATAATTCACCCCTCCACTTT. Translating it yields CASSKRGGNPYNSPLHF. The rearrangement uses TRBV7-2 and TRBJ1-6, with D tentatively TRBD1 (5 bases). The CDR3 totals 17 residues. In germline, CDR1 is SGHTA, CDR2 FQGNSA. The V end was cut by 5 bases, the J end by 2 bases, with 16 bases between.

This clonotype was counted a few times. The chain employs TRBV20-1 and TRBJ2-7; TRBD2 matches at 7 bases. Trimming took 0 bases from V and 0 from J; bases not matched to a gene: 8. This CDR3 contains 16 residues. Germline V gene data show CDR1 as DFQATT and CDR2 as SNEGSKA (reference sequence). CDR3 bases: TGCAGTGCTAGAGATCTTTTAGCGGGTATCTCCTACGAGCAGTACTTC. Residues: CSARDLLAGISYEQYF.

The chain is built from TRBV6-2 or TRBV6-3 and TRBJ1-1; D unclear. Germline-derived CDR1 and CDR2 are MNHEY and SVGEGT. CDR3 length: 15 amino acids. Trimming removed 0 bases at V and 2 bases at J, with 10 bases between. The CDR3 DNA follows: TGTGCCAGCAGTTACTCGGGCGCTTTCAACACTGAAGCTTTCTTT. It specifies CASSYSGAFNTEAFF.

This clonotype was detected a few times. The chain is built from TRBV6-2 or TRBV6-3 and TRBJ1-1; tentatively, D is TRBD1 (5 bases). The CDR3 has 15 amino acids. V was cut by 7 bases and J by 2 bases, with 17 bases left in between. Germline CDR1 and CDR2: MNHEY and SVGEGT. CDR3 in DNA: TGTGCCAGCAAGGTCGAGCGGAGGGGAAACACTGAAGCTTTCTTT. Translation gives CASKVERRGNTEAFF.

The chain has TRBV6-5 and TRBJ2-1, with 10 bases that match TRBD2. J was trimmed by 5 bases and V by 7 bases; bases with no gene match: 20. The V gene's germline CDR1 is MNHEY and CDR2 SVGAGI. The CDR3 contains 19 residues. CDR3 in amino acids: CASTLSGSSGGLGNNEQFF. DNA of the CDR3: TGTGCCAGCACCCTGTCGGGGAGTAGCGGGGGGTTGGGGAACAATGAGCAGTTCTTC.

This clonotype showed up just a few times. V gene TRBV10-2 combines with J gene TRBJ2-1, with D tentatively TRBD1 (6 bases). V was pared by 8 bases and J by 12 bases, with 17 bases between. In germline, CDR1 is WSHSY, CDR2 SAAADI. The CDR3 spans 12 residues. Here the CDR3 reads CASLTGLSGQFF. As DNA, the CDR3 is TGCGCCAGCCTGACAGGCCTTTCGGGGCAGTTCTTC.